The rows below give T cell receptor beta chains drawn from one sample of a study of beta chain features in type 1 diabetes. Data came from immunoSEQ multiplex PCR; TCRdb stores just in-frame clones and leaves some out. The sample has 95,000 to 150,000 clones, 15% to 20% seen once. Sequencing was done on a sample of central memory CD4+ T cells from blood. These receptors were collected from a man aged 30 to 39 with type 1 diabetes. The conserved cysteine and the conserved F or W are not part of the CDR3 here.

>TRBV30
AWSVYARANNSPLH
>TRBV5-1
ASSLKVSQSSYNEQF
>TRBV28
ASSPTSGVGQETQY
>TRBV9
ASSPHSLGNTEAF
>TRBV7-3
ASSLTGYEQF
>TRBV7-2
ASSPTPGANVLT
>TRBV20-1
SASLNEKLF
>TRBV23-1
ASSQSRATGAYSNQPQH
>TRBV18
ASSRDLSTDTQY
>TRBV6-6
ASSYSLQVGNTIY
>TRBV18
ASSPQGSYEQY
>TRBV5-1
ASSFPGLAAGELF
>TRBV7-2
ASSFRTESTDTQY
>TRBV7-8
ASSPRTSGGHLSTDTQY
>TRBV27
ASSLAPSSYNEQF
>TRBV7-9
ASSLRNLGGYT
>TRBV13
ASSAGGWRNYGYT
>TRBV4-2
ASSQDGTYTGELF
>TRBV2
ASRDTRGETQY
>TRBV11-3
ASSYHRGENTEAF
>TRBV9
ASSEGTVRADTQY
>TRBV10-3
AIKAPGTDTQY
>TRBV7-2
ASSLPVGIQY
>TRBV29-1
SVVETLGSPLH
>TRBV6-1
ASTPARWSTDTQY
>TRBV28
ASSATDVETQY
>TRBV25-1
ASRGSSGGHNEQF
>TRBV5-1
ASSPPSGGASNEQF
>TRBV4-3
ASSQDLTANEQF
>TRBV14
ASSRQLQGGHGYT
>TRBV7-9
ASSREVAETQY
>TRBV7-3
ASSLMLAGADTQY
>TRBV4-2
ASSQRNEQY
>TRBV28
ASSRRQGRGYEQY
>TRBV13
ASSRVQETQY
>TRBV7-9
ASSSRQARNEKLF
>TRBV6-4
ASSDSLVLGAPVSGNEQF
>TRBV13
ASSLRRSYEQY
>TRBV4-3
ASSQDTLDNEQF
>TRBV6-5
ASSRQGASTDTQY
>TRBV11-2
ASSLGSDTQY
>TRBV25-1
ASSESGYYGYT
>TRBV7-2
ASSFLSFGLAAETQY
>TRBV7-2
ASSPGTGEGYT
>TRBV11-2
ASSLGHSATEAF
>TRBV7-2
ASSLAASTDTQY
>TRBV7-2
ASSLASASYNEQF
>TRBV7-3
ATGDLASYEQY
>TRBV23-1
ASSRQGGTSTDTQY
>TRBV4-3
ASSQELGTGFLQH
>TRBV10-1
ASSPTTGSTGELF
>TRBV30
AWSVNTHYGYT
>TRBV7-2
ASSLDGDRAQPQH
>TRBV13
ASSQRDRVRTSYGYT